This T cell receptor (beta chain) was sequenced during a study of blood T cell repertoires in COVID-19. In the study overall: Material from acute and convalescent COVID-19 was sourced from the United States, Italy and Spain. PBMCs, B-cell-depleted T cells, or T cells were the source of the cDNA or gDNA that made up the material.

Clones were sequenced by immunoSEQ multiplex PCR, and TCRdb holds only the in-frame ones, with some missing. Among 200,000 or so clones listed, around nine tenths were seen once. Germline values: CDR1 GTSNPN, CDR2 SVGIG (reference sequence). Trimming cost V 3 bases and J 3 bases; bases outside gene matches: 4. This CDR3 is 14 amino acids long. The specimen was peripheral blood. J is TRBJ2-5 and V is TRBV30; 10 positions agree with TRBD1. The receptor was derived from a man aged 50-59 years with COVID-19, enrolled during active disease. The CDR3 here is CAWSRDRGEETQYF. CDR3 coding DNA: TGTGCCTGGAGCCGGGACAGGGGCGAAGAGACCCAGTACTTC.